This entry is about one T cell receptor beta chain. This specimen belongs to a study of blood T cell repertoires in COVID-19. At the level of the study: Sites across the United States, Italy and Spain contributed samples from acute and convalescent COVID-19. Sample material is recorded as cDNA or gDNA derived from T cells, B-cell-depleted T cells, or PBMCs.

In the authors' workflow: Amplification from reference gene primers served as the basis for estimated nucleated cell counts. Data came from immunoSEQ multiplex PCR; TCRdb stores just in-frame clones and leaves some out. D and trimming come from the DNA, and the V and J calls and clone size come from that table. The sample includes about 140,000 clones, more than 75% of them seen just once. The CDR3 runs 15 residues. Germline values: CDR1 LNHDA, CDR2 SQIVND (reference sequence). V lost 4 bases, J lost 1 base, and 5 bases stayed unmatched. The sequence came from a human donor in a cohort sampled during active COVID-19. The sequenced sample was peripheral blood. V gene TRBV19 combines with J gene TRBJ2-3; 7 bases map to TRBD1. CDR3 sequence: CASSTLGGGTDTQYF. The CDR3 DNA reads as TGTGCCAGTAGTACCTTAGGGGGCGGCACAGATACGCAGTATTTT. The variable domain in full, completed from reference TRBV19 and TRBJ2-3, reads DGGITQSPKYLFRKEGQNVTLSCEQNLNHDAMYWYRQDPGQGLRLIYYSQIVNDFQKGDIAEGYSVSREKKESFPLTVTSAQKNPTAFYLCASSTLGGGTDTQYFGPGTRLTVL.